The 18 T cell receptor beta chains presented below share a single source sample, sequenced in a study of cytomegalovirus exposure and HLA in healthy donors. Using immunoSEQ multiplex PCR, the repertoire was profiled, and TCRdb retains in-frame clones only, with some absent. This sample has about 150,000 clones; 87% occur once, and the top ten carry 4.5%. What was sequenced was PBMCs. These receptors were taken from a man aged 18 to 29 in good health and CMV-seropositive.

The CDR3 sequence is CASQGNEQFF. CDR3 in DNA: TGTGCCAGCCAGGGGAATGAGCAGTTCTTC. The chain links TRBV28 to TRBJ2-1; perhaps TRBD1 as D (6 bases). V lost 8 bases and J 7 bases, leaving 6 bases between the germline ends. The CDR3 loop spans 10 amino acids. Germline assignment: CDR1 MDHEN and CDR2 SYDVKM.

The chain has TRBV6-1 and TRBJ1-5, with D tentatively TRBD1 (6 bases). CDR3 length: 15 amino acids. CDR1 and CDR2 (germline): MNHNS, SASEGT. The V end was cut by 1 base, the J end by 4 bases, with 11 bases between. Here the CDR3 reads CASSEVYQGNQPQHF. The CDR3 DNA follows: TGTGCCAGCAGTGAAGTCTACCAGGGGAATCAGCCCCAGCATTTT.

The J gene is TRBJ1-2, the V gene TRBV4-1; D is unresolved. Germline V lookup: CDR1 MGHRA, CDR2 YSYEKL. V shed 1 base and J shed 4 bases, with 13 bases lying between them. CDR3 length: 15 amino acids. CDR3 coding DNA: TGCGCCAGCAGCCAAGGCATTGCGGGGTCCTATGGCTACACCTTC. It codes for CASSQGIAGSYGYTF.

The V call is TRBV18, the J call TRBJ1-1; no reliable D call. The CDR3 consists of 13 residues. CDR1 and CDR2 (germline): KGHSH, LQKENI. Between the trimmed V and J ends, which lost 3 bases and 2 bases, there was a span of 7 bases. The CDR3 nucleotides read TGTGCCAGCTCACCCAATCTAAACACTGAAGCTTTCTTT. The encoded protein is CASSPNLNTEAFF. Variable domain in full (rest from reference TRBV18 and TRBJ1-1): NAGVMQNPRHLVRRRGQEARLRCSPMKGHSHVYWYRQLPEEGLKFMVYLQKENIIDESGMPKERFSAEFPKEGPSILRIQQVVRGDSAAYFCASSPNLNTEAFFGQGTRLTVV.

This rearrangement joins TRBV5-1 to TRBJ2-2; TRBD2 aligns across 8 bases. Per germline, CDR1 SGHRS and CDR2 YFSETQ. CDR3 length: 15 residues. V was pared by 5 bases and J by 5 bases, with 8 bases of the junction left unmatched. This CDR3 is CASSSGTTGTGELFF. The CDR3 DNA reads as TGCGCCAGCAGTAGCGGGACCACTGGGACCGGGGAGCTGTTTTTT.

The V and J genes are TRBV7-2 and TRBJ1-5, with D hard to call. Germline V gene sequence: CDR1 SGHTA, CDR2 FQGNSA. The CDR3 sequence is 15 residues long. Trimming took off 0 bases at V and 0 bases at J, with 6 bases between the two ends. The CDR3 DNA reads TGTGCCAGCAGCTTAGCTCCGGGTAGCAATCAGCCCCAGCATTTT. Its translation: CASSLAPGSNQPQHF.

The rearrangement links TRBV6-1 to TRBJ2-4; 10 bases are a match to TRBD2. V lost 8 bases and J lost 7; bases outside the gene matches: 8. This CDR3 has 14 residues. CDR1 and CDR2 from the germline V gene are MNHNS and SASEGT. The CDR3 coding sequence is TGTGCCAGCGGCCTAGCGGGAGTCGGGAACATTCAGTACTTC. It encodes CASGLAGVGNIQYF.

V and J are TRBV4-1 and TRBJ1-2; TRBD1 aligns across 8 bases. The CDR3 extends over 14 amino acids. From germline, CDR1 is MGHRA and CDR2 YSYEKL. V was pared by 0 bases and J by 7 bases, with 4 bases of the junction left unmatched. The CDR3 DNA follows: TGCGCCAGCAGCCAAGAGGGGACAGGTCTTGGCTACACCTTC. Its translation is CASSQEGTGLGYTF.

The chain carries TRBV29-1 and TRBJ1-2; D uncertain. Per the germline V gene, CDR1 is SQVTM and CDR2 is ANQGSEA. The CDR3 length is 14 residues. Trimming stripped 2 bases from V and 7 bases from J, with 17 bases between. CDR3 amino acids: CSVELHAAGTGYTF. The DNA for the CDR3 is TGCAGCGTTGAACTTCACGCGGCGGGAACTGGCTACACCTTC.

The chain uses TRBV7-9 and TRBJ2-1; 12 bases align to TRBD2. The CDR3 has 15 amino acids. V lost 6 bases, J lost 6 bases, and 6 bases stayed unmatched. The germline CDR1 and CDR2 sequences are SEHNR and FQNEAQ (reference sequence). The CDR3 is CASSSTSGRTNEQFF. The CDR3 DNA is TGTGCCAGCAGTTCGACTAGCGGGAGAACCAATGAGCAGTTCTTC.

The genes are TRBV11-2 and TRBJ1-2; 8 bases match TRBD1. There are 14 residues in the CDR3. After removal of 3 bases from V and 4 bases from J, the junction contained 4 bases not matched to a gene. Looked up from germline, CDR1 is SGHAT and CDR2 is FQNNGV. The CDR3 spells CASSLSTGGYGYTF. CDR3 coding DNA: TGTGCCAGCAGCTTGAGTACAGGGGGCTATGGCTACACCTTC. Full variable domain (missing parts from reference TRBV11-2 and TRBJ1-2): EAGVAQSPRYKIIEKRQSVAFWCNPISGHATLYWYQQILGQGPKLLIQFQNNGVVDDSQLPKDRFSAERLKGVDSTLKIQPAKLEDSAVYLCASSLSTGGYGYTFGSGTRLTVV.

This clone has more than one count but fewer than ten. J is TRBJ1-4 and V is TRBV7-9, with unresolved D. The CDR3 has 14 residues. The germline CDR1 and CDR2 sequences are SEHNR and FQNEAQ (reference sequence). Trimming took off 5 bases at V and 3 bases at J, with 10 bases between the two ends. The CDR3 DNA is TGTGCCAGCAGCCCCAGGCAGGCTAATGAAAAACTGTTTTTT. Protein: CASSPRQANEKLFF.

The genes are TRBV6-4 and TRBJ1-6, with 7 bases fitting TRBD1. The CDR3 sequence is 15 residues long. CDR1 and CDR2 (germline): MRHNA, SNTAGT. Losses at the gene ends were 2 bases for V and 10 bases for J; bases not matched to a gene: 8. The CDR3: CASSDGEQGQSPLHF. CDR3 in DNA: TGTGCCAGCAGTGACGGGGAACAGGGGCAATCACCCCTCCACTTT.

The CDR3, as DNA: TGCAGCGTTGAGTCGACAGAGACCTATGGCTACACCTTC. This translates into CSVESTETYGYTF. The chain has TRBV29-1 and TRBJ1-2, with TRBD1 as a possible D gene (5 bases). V shed 3 bases and J shed 4 bases, with 12 bases lying between them. The CDR3 is 13 residues long. CDR1 and CDR2 from the germline V gene are SQVTM and ANQGSEA.

The CDR3 protein is CASSPLVGQNTGELFF. The CDR3 DNA sequence: TGTGCCAGCTCACCATTGGTCGGTCAGAACACCGGGGAGCTGTTTTTT. The chain combines TRBV18 with TRBJ2-2; D call uncertain. V shed 2 bases and J shed 1 base, with 11 bases lying between them. The germline CDR1 and CDR2 sequences are KGHSH and LQKENI. The CDR3 consists of 16 residues.

The CDR3 is CASSLRTSGSNEQFF. The CDR3 DNA follows: TGCGCCAGCAGCTTGAGGACTAGCGGGTCCAATGAGCAGTTCTTC. J is TRBJ2-1 and V is TRBV5-1, with 11 bases identical to TRBD2. Trimming removed 1 base from V and 6 bases from J; junction bases left unmatched: 3. CDR3 length equals 15 residues. Germline CDR1 is SGHRS and CDR2 is YFSETQ.

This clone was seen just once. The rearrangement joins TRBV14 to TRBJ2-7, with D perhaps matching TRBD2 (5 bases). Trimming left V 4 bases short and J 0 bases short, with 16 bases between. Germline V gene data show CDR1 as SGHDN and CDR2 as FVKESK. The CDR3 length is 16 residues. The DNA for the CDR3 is TGTGCCAGCAGCCGAAGAGCGGACGTGAGCTCCTACGAGCAGTACTTC. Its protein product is CASSRRADVSSYEQYF.

CDR3 residues: CASGLVLVGVGNEQFF. The CDR3 DNA is TGTGCTAGTGGTTTGGTACTCGTGGGAGTGGGGAATGAGCAGTTCTTC. The rearrangement uses TRBV12-5 and TRBJ2-1, with D possibly being TRBD2 (5 bases). CDR3 length: 16 residues. Between the trimmed V and J ends, which lost 0 bases and 7 bases, there was a span of 16 bases. Germline assignment: CDR1 LGHNT and CDR2 FRNRAP.